This T cell receptor beta chain is from a study of T cells after yellow fever vaccination. Via MiXCR, TCRdb re-called the 5' RACE reads, giving one row per CDR3 protein. The sample contains more than 450,000 distinct CDR3 sequences, 21% of which appear only once. CDR1 and CDR2 (germline): DFQATT, SNEGSKA (reference sequence). CDR3 size: 14 residues. V lost 1 base to trimming and J lost 6 bases; unmatched junction nucleotides: 8. This clonotype was found a few times. The chain joins TRBV20-1 to TRBJ2-7, with TRBD1 identical over 8 bases. The source of this sequence is a man in his late teens or twenties who received the YFV17D yellow fever vaccine. Sequencing was performed on PBMCs, taken roughly 20 days after the first yellow fever vaccination. The CDR3 region has the DNA TGCAGTGCTAGAGGCGAGACAGGGGCTCGCGAGCAGTACTTC. Protein: CSARGETGAREQYF.